The 2 T cell receptor beta chains given below trace back to one sample, sequenced in a study of blood T cell repertoires in COVID-19. Generated by immunoSEQ multiplex PCR, the TCRdb table keeps only in-frame clones and is missing some. The repertoire includes around 170,000 clones, 86% of them detected once, and roughly 2.9% sits in the top ten. The sample was peripheral blood. These receptors were collected from a woman aged 25 to 39 with active or convalescent COVID-19.

V and J are TRBV5-6 and TRBJ2-5, with TRBD2 matching 10 bases. This CDR3 contains 16 residues. V lost 1 base, J lost 2 bases, and 5 bases stayed unmatched. CDR1 is SGHDT, CDR2 YYEEEE, per germline. CDR3 region: CASSLNLAGVQETQYF. The CDR3 DNA follows: TGTGCCAGCAGCTTGAACCTAGCGGGAGTACAAGAGACCCAGTACTTC.

The CDR3 DNA is TGTGCCAGCAGCTTAGATTCGGGAGGGGAGCAGTACTTC. Translated: CASSLDSGGEQYF. The chain carries TRBV11-3 and TRBJ2-7; 8 bases align to TRBD2. Trimming removed 0 bases from V and 7 bases from J; junction bases left unmatched: 2. CDR1 SGHNT and CDR2 YENEEA come from the germline V gene. The CDR3 runs 13 residues.